The rows below give T cell receptor beta chains drawn from one sample of a study of graft-versus-host responses after intestinal transplantation. What these receptors recognize is not known. The protocol was immunoSEQ multiplex PCR, while the TCRdb copy is restricted to in-frame clones and leaves out a portion. The table has over 100,000 clones, roughly 95% seen once. Sequenced here: unstimulated CD8+ T cells sorted from spleen or lymph node cells, sampled before intestinal transplant. The receptors originated from a human donor who received an intestinal transplant. CDR3s include the opening cysteine and the closing phenylalanine or tryptophan. Fields, in order: CDR3 protein, CDR3 DNA, J gene, clone size, V gene, D gene. The D gene is left open where the match is weak. Size is stated for part of the rows, as once, few or many counts, or as a class when the clone is expanded.

cdr3_aa: CASSLGRGPYDNQPQHF; cdr3_nt: TGTGCCAGCAGCTTAGGGAGGGGGCCCTACGACAATCAGCCCCAGCATTTT; j_call: TRBJ1-5; clone_size: once; v_call: TRBV7-9; d_call: TRBD1
cdr3_aa: CASSVAGIANEKLFF; cdr3_nt: TGTGCCAGCAGCGTAGCGGGGATCGCTAATGAAAAACTGTTTTTT; j_call: TRBJ1-4; clone_size: .; v_call: TRBV9; d_call: .
cdr3_aa: CASSQDFGSFSYEQYF; cdr3_nt: TGCGCCAGCAGCCAAGATTTCGGTAGCTTTTCCTACGAGCAGTACTTC; j_call: TRBJ2-7; clone_size: once; v_call: TRBV4-1; d_call: .
cdr3_aa: CASSLTGNTEAFF; cdr3_nt: TGTGCCAGCAGTTTAACAGGGAACACTGAAGCTTTCTTT; j_call: TRBJ1-1; clone_size: .; v_call: TRBV28; d_call: .
cdr3_aa: CASSLGPAGDEQYF; cdr3_nt: TGTGCCAGCAGTTTAGGTCCAGCTGGGGACGAGCAGTACTTC; j_call: TRBJ2-7; clone_size: .; v_call: TRBV27; d_call: .
cdr3_aa: CASSPDQTSQPQHF; cdr3_nt: TGTGCCAGCAGTCCAGACCAGACTTCCCAGCCCCAGCATTTT; j_call: TRBJ1-5; clone_size: .; v_call: TRBV27; d_call: .
cdr3_aa: CASSHGASGRSGELFF; cdr3_nt: TGTGCCAGCAGCCATGGGGCTAGCGGGAGAAGCGGGGAGCTGTTTTTT; j_call: TRBJ2-2; clone_size: .; v_call: TRBV7-3; d_call: TRBD2
cdr3_aa: CASTTSRQGPYEQYF; cdr3_nt: TGTGCCAGCACCACCTCTAGGCAGGGCCCCTACGAGCAGTACTTC; j_call: TRBJ2-7; clone_size: .; v_call: TRBV28; d_call: .
cdr3_aa: CASSLSAGYYGYTF; cdr3_nt: TGTGCCAGCAGCTTATCGGCGGGATACTATGGCTACACCTTC; j_call: TRBJ1-2; clone_size: .; v_call: TRBV7-9; d_call: .
cdr3_aa: CASSQRAGEMRDEQFF; cdr3_nt: TGTGCCAGCAGCCAACGAGCGGGGGAAATGAGGGATGAGCAGTTCTTC; j_call: TRBJ2-1; clone_size: .; v_call: TRBV4-2; d_call: TRBD2
cdr3_aa: CASSFSWGLGGSNEQFF; cdr3_nt: TGTGCCAGCAGCTTTTCCTGGGGACTAGGAGGATCCAACGAGCAGTTCTTC; j_call: TRBJ2-1; clone_size: .; v_call: TRBV5-5; d_call: TRBD2
cdr3_aa: CASSFQGGNTEAFF; cdr3_nt: TGCGCCAGCAGCTTCCAGGGTGGGAACACTGAAGCTTTCTTT; j_call: TRBJ1-1; clone_size: .; v_call: TRBV5-1; d_call: .
cdr3_aa: CASSLGLAGATDTQYF; cdr3_nt: TGTGCCAGCAGCTTAGGGCTAGCGGGGGCCACAGATACGCAGTATTTT; j_call: TRBJ2-3; clone_size: .; v_call: TRBV7-6; d_call: TRBD2
cdr3_aa: CASSQSHRQAGTDTQYF; cdr3_nt: TGCGCCAGCAGTCAATCGCACCGACAGGCTGGCACAGATACGCAGTATTTT; j_call: TRBJ2-3; clone_size: .; v_call: TRBV23-1; d_call: .
cdr3_aa: CASSDRDSYEQYF; cdr3_nt: TGTGCCAGCAGTGATCGGGACAGCTACGAGCAGTACTTC; j_call: TRBJ2-7; clone_size: .; v_call: TRBV6-1; d_call: TRBD1
cdr3_aa: CASSLTRFGGTLAYEQYF; cdr3_nt: TGTGCCAGCAGCTTAACACGGTTTGGTGGGACATTGGCCTACGAGCAGTACTTC; j_call: TRBJ2-7; clone_size: .; v_call: TRBV7-2; d_call: .
cdr3_aa: CASIRTSGGTYNEQFF; cdr3_nt: TGTGCCAGCATTCGGACTAGCGGGGGGACCTACAATGAGCAGTTCTTC; j_call: TRBJ2-1; clone_size: .; v_call: TRBV2; d_call: TRBD2
cdr3_aa: CASSVTGARNSSYEQYF; cdr3_nt: TGTGCCAGCAGCGTAACGGGAGCACGAAATAGCTCCTACGAGCAGTACTTC; j_call: TRBJ2-7; clone_size: .; v_call: TRBV9; d_call: .
cdr3_aa: CASSLGRAYEQYF; cdr3_nt: TGTGCCAGCAGTTTGGGACGAGCCTACGAGCAGTACTTC; j_call: TRBJ2-7; clone_size: .; v_call: TRBV27; d_call: .
cdr3_aa: CASSPNSGEQFF; cdr3_nt: TGTGCCAGCAGCCCGAATAGCGGTGAGCAGTTCTTC; j_call: TRBJ2-1; clone_size: .; v_call: TRBV7-3; d_call: .
cdr3_aa: CASYPMPYNEQFF; cdr3_nt: TGTGCCAGCTACCCCATGCCCTACAATGAGCAGTTCTTC; j_call: TRBJ2-1; clone_size: .; v_call: TRBV2; d_call: .
cdr3_aa: CASSYSPYTGELFF; cdr3_nt: TGTGCCAGCAGTTATTCCCCTTACACCGGGGAGCTGTTTTTT; j_call: TRBJ2-2; clone_size: .; v_call: TRBV6-5; d_call: .
cdr3_aa: CASSPGMTRDIQFF; cdr3_nt: TGTGCCAGCAGCCCAGGGATGACACGGGACATTCAGTTCTTC; j_call: TRBJ2-1; clone_size: .; v_call: TRBV9; d_call: .
cdr3_aa: CASSLYPGTYEQYF; cdr3_nt: TGTGCCAGCAGCTTGTACCCCGGGACCTACGAGCAGTACTTC; j_call: TRBJ2-7; clone_size: .; v_call: TRBV5-4; d_call: .
cdr3_aa: CASSSFGGTKVEGYTF; cdr3_nt: TGTGCCAGCAGCTCGTTCGGCGGGACGAAGGTCGAGGGCTACACCTTC; j_call: TRBJ1-2; clone_size: .; v_call: TRBV11-2; d_call: .
cdr3_aa: CASSFFTVTYEQYF; cdr3_nt: TGTGCCAGCAGTTTCTTTACAGTCACCTACGAGCAGTACTTC; j_call: TRBJ2-7; clone_size: .; v_call: TRBV6-5; d_call: .
cdr3_aa: CASRNQRGSYTF; cdr3_nt: TGTGCCAGTAGAAACCAGAGGGGCAGCTACACCTTC; j_call: TRBJ1-2; clone_size: .; v_call: TRBV19; d_call: .
cdr3_aa: CASSPVYNEQFF; cdr3_nt: TGTGCCAGCTCACCTGTATACAATGAGCAGTTCTTC; j_call: TRBJ2-1; clone_size: .; v_call: TRBV18; d_call: .
cdr3_aa: CASSLGRANYEQYF; cdr3_nt: TGTGCCAGCAGCCTCGGGAGGGCGAACTACGAGCAGTACTTC; j_call: TRBJ2-7; clone_size: .; v_call: TRBV28; d_call: TRBD2
cdr3_aa: CASSFPPASYNEQFF; cdr3_nt: TGTGCCAGCAGTTTCCCCCCGGCCTCCTACAATGAGCAGTTCTTC; j_call: TRBJ2-1; clone_size: .; v_call: TRBV27; d_call: .
cdr3_aa: CASSLSLSYADTQYF; cdr3_nt: TGTGCCAGCAGCTTAAGTCTGAGTTATGCAGATACGCAGTATTTT; j_call: TRBJ2-3; clone_size: once; v_call: TRBV7-7; d_call: .
cdr3_aa: CASSLRASDTQYF; cdr3_nt: TGTGCCAGCAGTTTACGCGCGTCAGATACGCAGTATTTT; j_call: TRBJ2-3; clone_size: .; v_call: TRBV28; d_call: .
cdr3_aa: CATSRPPEDAEAFF; cdr3_nt: TGTGCCACCAGCAGACCACCAGAGGACGCCGAAGCTTTCTTT; j_call: TRBJ1-1; clone_size: .; v_call: TRBV15; d_call: .
cdr3_aa: CASSPGQGANEQFF; cdr3_nt: TGTGCCAGCAGCCCCGGACAGGGGGCCAATGAGCAGTTCTTC; j_call: TRBJ2-1; clone_size: .; v_call: TRBV6-6; d_call: TRBD1
cdr3_aa: CASSSTRTVNSPLHF; cdr3_nt: TGTGCCAGCAGCAGTACCCGGACGGTGAATTCACCCCTCCACTTT; j_call: TRBJ1-6; clone_size: .; v_call: TRBV7-9; d_call: .
cdr3_aa: CASSIDRLAGEYNEQFF; cdr3_nt: TGTGCCAGTAGTATAGATCGCCTAGCGGGAGAATACAATGAGCAGTTCTTC; j_call: TRBJ2-1; clone_size: once; v_call: TRBV19; d_call: TRBD2
cdr3_aa: CASSALGQGSPGYTF; cdr3_nt: TGCGCCAGCAGTGCCCTGGGACAGGGGAGTCCTGGCTACACCTTC; j_call: TRBJ1-2; clone_size: .; v_call: TRBV10-2; d_call: TRBD1
cdr3_aa: CAAQTTYNSPLHF; cdr3_nt: TGTGCCGCCCAGACAACCTATAATTCACCCCTCCACTTT; j_call: TRBJ1-6; clone_size: .; v_call: TRBV6-6; d_call: .
cdr3_aa: CASSERAGAGYEQYF; cdr3_nt: TGTGCCAGCAGTGAAAGAGCGGGAGCCGGCTACGAGCAGTACTTC; j_call: TRBJ2-7; clone_size: .; v_call: TRBV9; d_call: TRBD2
cdr3_aa: CASSSDRPYGYTF; cdr3_nt: TGTGCCAGCAGCAGCGACAGACCCTATGGCTACACCTTC; j_call: TRBJ1-2; clone_size: .; v_call: TRBV6-5; d_call: .
cdr3_aa: CSVETGSGPEAFF; cdr3_nt: TGCAGCGTTGAAACAGGGTCAGGTCCTGAAGCTTTCTTT; j_call: TRBJ1-1; clone_size: .; v_call: TRBV29-1; d_call: .
cdr3_aa: CASSVYKGGNQPQHF; cdr3_nt: TGTGCCAGTAGTGTCTATAAGGGGGGAAATCAGCCCCAGCATTTT; j_call: TRBJ1-5; clone_size: .; v_call: TRBV19; d_call: .